This T cell receptor (beta chain) derives from a study of blood T cells in healthy people across ages. Study context: Template switching retrieved approximately one barcoded beta molecule for each two T cells. Study-wide points: The diversity estimates, figures obtained from one million T cells, were considered underestimates. Higher diversity and more naive CD4+ cells were features of long-lived donors, compared to aged donors.

Then a second PCR, running roughly 7 to 11 cycles, was carried out with a sample-barcoded 5' primer and a J-beta primer mix. TCRdb called the 5' RACE reads again in MiXCR, with one record for every CDR3 protein. Seen here are more than 800,000 distinct CDR3 sequences, more than 40% observed once, and the top ten hold around 18%. As concerns this clonotype: Its matching antigen is unknown.

The CDR3 is 17 residues long. The J segment lost 0 bases and the V segment lost 0 bases, leaving 6 bases of the junction unmatched. Looked up from germline, CDR1 is ENHRY and CDR2 is SYGVKD. This TCR came from a woman aged 60 to 75 in good health. Sequencing was done on a sample of blood. The V gene is TRBV10-3, the J gene TRBJ2-3; 7 bases fit TRBD2. CDR3 coding DNA: TGTGCCATCAGTGAGTCGACGGGGGGACTAAGCACAGATACGCAGTATTTT. Translation: CAISESTGGLSTDTQYF.